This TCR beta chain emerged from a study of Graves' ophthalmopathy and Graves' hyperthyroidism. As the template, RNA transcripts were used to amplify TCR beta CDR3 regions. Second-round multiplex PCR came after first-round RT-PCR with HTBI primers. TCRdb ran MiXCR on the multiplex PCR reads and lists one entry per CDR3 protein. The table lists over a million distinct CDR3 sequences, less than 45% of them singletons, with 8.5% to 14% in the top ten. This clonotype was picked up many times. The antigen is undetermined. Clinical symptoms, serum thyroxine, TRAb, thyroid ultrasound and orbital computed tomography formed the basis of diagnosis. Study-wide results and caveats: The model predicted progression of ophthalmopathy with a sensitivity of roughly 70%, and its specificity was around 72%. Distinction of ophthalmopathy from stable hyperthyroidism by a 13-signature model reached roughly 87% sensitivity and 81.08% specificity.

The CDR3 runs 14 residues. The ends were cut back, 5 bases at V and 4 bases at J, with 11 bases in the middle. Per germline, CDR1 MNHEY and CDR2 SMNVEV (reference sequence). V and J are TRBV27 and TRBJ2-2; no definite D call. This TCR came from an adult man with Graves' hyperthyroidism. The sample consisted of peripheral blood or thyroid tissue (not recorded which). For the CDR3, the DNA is TGTGCCAGCAGTCCGACGCAGTCCACCGGGGAGCTGTTTTTT. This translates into CASSPTQSTGELFF.